These T cell receptor beta chains were read from a single sample in a study of blood T cells in healthy people across ages. Via MiXCR, TCRdb re-called the 5' RACE reads, giving one row per CDR3 protein. The sample yields more than 450,000 distinct CDR3 sequences, around 27% seen once. This sample was also put to use in a study of T cells of mothers and their children.

The sequenced material came from blood. The source of these receptors is a boy between 2 and 10 years old in good health. CDR3s include the opening cysteine and the closing phenylalanine or tryptophan. The D gene is left open where the match is weak. Some rows have no size entry. The others give once, few or many, or a class for an expanded clone.

v_gene	d_gene	abundance	j_gene	CDR3nt	CDR3aa
TRBV12-3/TRBV12-4	-	-	TRBJ1-1	TGTGCCAGCAACGCGCAATTGAACACTGAAGCTTTCTTT	CASNAQLNTEAFF
TRBV11-2	-	few	TRBJ2-5	TGTGCCAGCAGCTTAGTGGGAGTTTGGGAGACCCAGTACTTC	CASSLVGVWETQYF
TRBV7-3	-	few	TRBJ1-2	TGTGCCAGCAGCTTAACCGCAGGGGCTAACTATGGCTACACCTTC	CASSLTAGANYGYTF
TRBV11-2	-	-	TRBJ2-1	TGTGCCAGCAGCAGGAGGGGTGAAGGGGGTGAGCAGTTCTTC	CASSRRGEGGEQFF
TRBV6-5	-	-	TRBJ2-7	TGTGCCAGCAGTTCCCAGACAGGAGCTAGCTCCTACGAGCAGTACTTC	CASSSQTGASSYEQYF
TRBV5-1	TRBD1	-	TRBJ1-1	TGCGCCAGCAGCTTTGACAGGGGGGCTGAAGCTTTCTTT	CASSFDRGAEAFF
TRBV20-1	TRBD2	-	TRBJ2-5	TGCAGTGCTAGACTAGCGGAGCGAGAGACCCAGTACTTC	CSARLAERETQYF
TRBV20-1	-	few	TRBJ2-1	TGCAGTGCTAGGGACCCGAGCTCCTACAATGAGCAGTTCTTC	CSARDPSSYNEQFF
TRBV10-3	-	few	TRBJ2-1	TGTGCCATCAGTGGGAATCAGGGTGGTGATGAGCAGTTCTTC	CAISGNQGGDEQFF
TRBV5-1	-	-	TRBJ1-2	TGCGCCAGCAGCTTGGATGGCCAGTATGGCTACACCTTC	CASSLDGQYGYTF
TRBV27	-	-	TRBJ2-4	TGTGCCAGCAGTCCCGCTAGGGGGGGGGCCAAAAACATTCAGTACTTC	CASSPARGGAKNIQYF
TRBV7-2	TRBD2	-	TRBJ2-2	TGTGCCAGCAGCCCAGCGGGAGGGAGAACCGGGGAGCTGTTTTTT	CASSPAGGRTGELFF
TRBV11-2	TRBD2	once	TRBJ2-2	TGTGCCAGCAGCTTCCTCCGCTCCAGCGGGGGGAACACCGGGGAGCTGTTTTTT	CASSFLRSSGGNTGELFF
TRBV3-1	-	-	TRBJ2-1	TGTGCCAGCAGCCAAGAGCGGCTAGCTGGGGCCAATGAGCAGTTCTTC	CASSQERLAGANEQFF
TRBV7-9	-	few	TRBJ2-5	TGTGCCAGCAGCTTCCCAGAGCAAGAGACCCAGTACTTC	CASSFPEQETQYF
TRBV20-1	TRBD2	-	TRBJ2-5	TGCAGTGCTAGGCGGGAGGAAGAGACCCAGTACTTC	CSARREEETQYF
TRBV12-3/TRBV12-4	TRBD1	few	TRBJ1-5	TGTGCCAGCAGTCCGAACACCCCACAGGGGCTTAGACCCTATACCAATCAGCCCCAGCATTTT	CASSPNTPQGLRPYTNQPQHF
TRBV10-3	-	few	TRBJ2-5	TGTGCCATCAGTGAGTTACTACCGGGACGGAACCTGCAAGAGACCCAGTACTTC	CAISELLPGRNLQETQYF
TRBV14	-	-	TRBJ2-5	TGTGCCAGCAGCCAGTTCTCAGAGACCCAGTACTTC	CASSQFSETQYF
TRBV12-3/TRBV12-4	-	few	TRBJ2-1	TGTGCCAGCAGTTTTGGGGGCCAGTACAATGAGCAGTTCTTC	CASSFGGQYNEQFF
TRBV12-3/TRBV12-4	TRBD2	-	TRBJ2-1	TGTGCCAGCCAGCGGGGGGCGGGGAATGAGCAGTTCTTC	CASQRGAGNEQFF
TRBV2	TRBD2	-	TRBJ2-1	TGTGCCAGCAGAACTAGCGGGGATGCCGACAATGAGCAGTTCTTC	CASRTSGDADNEQFF
TRBV4-1	-	few	TRBJ2-5	TGCGCCAGCAGCCCCCGGAGCGAGATGTACCAAGAGACCCAGTACTTC	CASSPRSEMYQETQYF
TRBV6-5	TRBD1	few	TRBJ2-5	TGTGCCAGCAGTTACTCGAGCTTGGGACAGGGAGAGACCCAGTACTTC	CASSYSSLGQGETQYF
TRBV10-3	TRBD2	few	TRBJ2-5	TGTGCCGTAGGGACTAGCGGCACGCAAGAGACCCAGTACTTC	CAVGTSGTQETQYF
TRBV14	TRBD1	few	TRBJ2-5	TGTGCCAGCAGCCGACAGGGGGCGAGGGAGACCCAGTACTTC	CASSRQGARETQYF
TRBV27	-	few	TRBJ2-7	TGTGCCAGCAGTTTACGGACTACATACGAGCAGTACTTC	CASSLRTTYEQYF
TRBV5-1	-	-	TRBJ1-4	TGCGCCAGCAGCTTGTTCGGGGGTCCTGGACTTAATGAAAAACTGTTTTTT	CASSLFGGPGLNEKLFF
TRBV4-3	-	-	TRBJ2-5	TGCGCCAGCAGCCAAGACGAAGGGCCAGAGACCCAGTACTTC	CASSQDEGPETQYF
TRBV5-1	-	-	TRBJ2-7	TGCGCCAGCAGCTTGGGCTTGGGGGGAGCCTCCTACGAGCAGTACTTC	CASSLGLGGASYEQYF
TRBV7-9	-	-	TRBJ2-1	TGTGCCAGCAGTGGGTACAGGGCCAATGAGCAGTTCTTC	CASSGYRANEQFF
TRBV27	TRBD1	few	TRBJ1-3	TGTGCCAGCAGGACAGGGGGTGGAGGAAACACCATATATTTT	CASRTGGGGNTIYF
TRBV27	-	-	TRBJ1-2	TGTGCCAGCAGTTCTATCGCGCGGATTAACTATGGCTACACCTTC	CASSSIARINYGYTF
TRBV7-9	-	-	TRBJ1-1	TGTGCCAGCAGCTCAGTGGGATCTGAAGCTTTCTTT	CASSSVGSEAFF
TRBV10-2	TRBD1	few	TRBJ2-7	TGCGCCAGCACCCCGGGACAGGGTTACTACGAGCAGTACTTC	CASTPGQGYYEQYF
TRBV5-1	TRBD2	many	TRBJ2-1	TGTGCCAGCAGTTTGGGACTAGCGGGCTCCAATGAGCAGTTCTTC	CASSLGLAGSNEQFF
TRBV12-3/TRBV12-4	-	-	TRBJ2-2	TGTGCCAGCAGTTTAGGGATTCCGCCGAACACCGGGGAGCTGTTTTTT	CASSLGIPPNTGELFF
TRBV6-1	TRBD1	few	TRBJ2-2	TGTGCCAGCAGTCGTGACAGGGGGGGCACCGGGGAGCTGGTTTTT	CASSRDRGGTGELVF
TRBV6-1	-	-	TRBJ2-2	TGTGCCAGCAGTGAATATCCAGATCACACCGGGGAGCTGTTTTTT	CASSEYPDHTGELFF
TRBV30	-	few	TRBJ1-5	TGTGCCTGGAGTTCCGGTACCGGCAATCAGCCCCAGCATTTT	CAWSSGTGNQPQHF
TRBV4-3	-	-	TRBJ2-7	TGCGCCAGCAGCCAAGATGGACAGAGCTACGAGCAGTACTTC	CASSQDGQSYEQYF
TRBV21-1	-	few	TRBJ2-4	TGTGCCAGCAGCGTGAGACTAGCGGGGGCTTTATCCAAAAACATTCAGTACTTC	CASSVRLAGALSKNIQYF
TRBV18	TRBD1	-	TRBJ2-5	TGTGCCAGCTCACCGACAGGGATAGAGACCCAGTACTTC	CASSPTGIETQYF
TRBV30	-	few	TRBJ2-5	TGTGCCTGGAGTGTACAAGCCGCAGAGACCCAGTACTTC	CAWSVQAAETQYF